Presented here are 31 T cell receptor beta chains from one specimen sequenced in a study of identical twins (dated by TCRdb to 2016 to 2017). Library preparation employed 5' RACE. TCRdb records Illumina HiSeq 2000 as the sequencer. TCRdb ran its own pipeline on the public reads, namely fastp trimming at Q25 and MiXCR clone calling, and kept in-frame beta chains. One record per CDR3 amino acid sequence lists the most common genes and DNA. The sample table lists around 690,000 distinct CDR3 sequences, about 20% of them with a count of one. The ten largest clones capture roughly 4.3% of the sample. This sample also belongs to another study, concerning T cells expressing NK-cell markers.

Sequences were obtained from PBMCs. These receptors all come from a woman under 30 in good health.

This clonotype appeared a few times. The V call is TRBV12-3 or TRBV12-4, the J call TRBJ2-6; D is unresolved. The CDR3 is 14 amino acids. V lost 5 bases, J lost 0 bases, and 5 bases lay in between. The CDR3, as DNA: TGTGCCAGCAGTCAGAACTCTGGGGCCAACGTCCTGACTTTC. Amino acid sequence: CASSQNSGANVLTF.

This clonotype has more than one count but fewer than ten. The V call is TRBV20-1, the J call TRBJ2-1; TRBD1 matches 7 bases. Germline CDR1 reads DFQATT; CDR2 reads SNEGSKA (reference sequence). The V gene end was trimmed by 6 bases and the J gene end by 3 bases; junction bases not matched to a gene: 5. The CDR3 runs 13 residues. The CDR3 nucleotides are TGCAGTGCCGGGACAGTGGGCTACAATGAGCAGTTCTTC. Translating it yields CSAGTVGYNEQFF.

The chain has TRBV5-3 and TRBJ2-1; D gene ambiguous. TRBV5-3 counts as an open reading frame of uncertain function. The V gene lost 0 bases and the J gene lost 7 bases, with 5 bases spanning the gap. The CDR3 is made up of 12 amino acids. The CDR3 is CARSLVQNEQFF. The CDR3, as DNA: TGTGCCAGAAGCTTGGTTCAGAATGAGCAGTTCTTC.

The chain links TRBV5-1 to TRBJ2-1, with 9 bases lining up with TRBD2. Losses at the gene ends were 5 bases for V and 4 bases for J; bases not matched to a gene: 7. CDR3 length: 15 amino acids. The germline V gene encodes CDR1 SGHRS and CDR2 YFSETQ. The CDR3 DNA is TGCGCCAGCAGTCGAGGACTAGCGCCTTACAATGAGCAGTTCTTC. Translated, it gives CASSRGLAPYNEQFF.

The CDR3 DNA reads as TGTGCCAGCAGACTCATCCCAGGGACCCAGTACTTC. Protein sequence: CASRLIPGTQYF. J is TRBJ2-5 and V is TRBV12-3 or TRBV12-4, with D uncertain. The CDR3 length is 12 residues. V lost 6 bases to trimming and J lost 7 bases, with 12 bases between them.

This chain joins TRBV6-1 and TRBJ1-6; D might be TRBD1 (5 bases). The germline V gene has CDR1 MNHNS and CDR2 SASEGT. This CDR3 has 13 amino acids. The V and J ends lost 7 bases and 10 bases respectively, with 14 bases between them. The CDR3 loop reads CASTQFGGSPLHF. CDR3 coding DNA: TGTGCCAGCACTCAATTCGGGGGGTCACCCCTCCACTTT.

This clonotype was picked up many times. The chain couples TRBV20-1 to TRBJ2-3; no definite D call. CDR1 is DFQATT and CDR2 is SNEGSKA in the germline V gene (reference sequence). The V end lost 6 bases, the J end lost 5 bases, and 12 bases lay between the germline ends. This CDR3 has 12 amino acids. CDR3 in DNA: TGCAGTGCCGGAGTCTCCCGAGATACGCAGTATTTT. Translation: CSAGVSRDTQYF.

This clonotype has a count of ten or more. This chain uses TRBV24-1 with TRBJ2-2, with D possibly matching TRBD2 (5 bases). The CDR3 is 14 amino acids. The germline gives CDR1 KGHDR, CDR2 SFDVKD. V lost 7 bases and J 6 bases, leaving 14 bases between the germline ends. The CDR3 loop reads CATRDSRYPGELFF. The CDR3 DNA sequence: TGTGCCACCAGGGACTCGAGATATCCCGGGGAGCTGTTTTTT.

This clonotype was seen many times. The CDR3 DNA sequence: TGTGCCAGCAGTTTTGGCTACGAGCAGTACTTC. Its translation is CASSFGYEQYF. The chain has TRBV12-3 or TRBV12-4 and TRBJ2-7, with D uncertain. V gave up 3 bases and J gave up 3 bases, with 3 bases separating them. The CDR3 sequence is 11 residues long.

The chain employs TRBV12-3 or TRBV12-4 and TRBJ2-7; 7 bases fit TRBD1. With V trimmed by 5 bases and J by 4 bases, 14 bases remained unmatched. The CDR3 totals 16 residues. CDR3 loop: CASSPGQAHRGYEQYF. The DNA of the CDR3 is TGTGCCAGCAGTCCAGGACAGGCGCATCGAGGGTACGAGCAGTACTTC.

This chain uses TRBV12-3 or TRBV12-4 with TRBJ2-7; D may be TRBD2 (5 bases). This CDR3 is built from 15 residues. V was pared by 5 bases and J by 2 bases, with 16 bases between. The CDR3 DNA reads as TGTGCCAGCAGTCCCCGGGGAATCGTCCCCTACGAGCAGTACTTC. Protein product: CASSPRGIVPYEQYF.

This sequence joins TRBV11-2 and TRBJ2-2, with 7 bases lining up with TRBD2. Unmatched junction bases numbered 6, after V lost 3 bases and J lost 2 bases. CDR1 and CDR2 from the germline V gene are SGHAT and FQNNGV. The CDR3 spans 16 residues. The CDR3 region has the DNA TGTGCCAGCAGCTTTCGACCTAGCGGAAACACCGGGGAGCTGTTTTTT. Residues: CASSFRPSGNTGELFF.

In its sample, this clonotype was seen a few times. The chain recombines TRBV29-1 with TRBJ1-5; D gene ambiguous. Looked up from germline, CDR1 is SQVTM and CDR2 is ANQGSEA. This CDR3 is 9 amino acids long. CDR3 region: CLRDQPQHF. The CDR3 DNA sequence: TGCCTGAGGGATCAGCCCCAGCATTTT.

The chain couples TRBV25-1 to TRBJ1-1; 7 bases are shared with TRBD1. This CDR3 region has 13 residues. Unmatched junction bases numbered 6, after V lost 2 bases and J lost 9 bases. Looked up from germline, CDR1 is MGHDK and CDR2 is SYGVNS. For the CDR3, the DNA is TGTGCCAGCAGTGAACCCGACAGGGTTAAAGCTTTCTTT. Its translation is CASSEPDRVKAFF. The full variable domain, its missing parts supplied by reference TRBV25-1 and TRBJ1-1, is EADIYQTPRYLVIGTGKKITLECSQTMGHDKMYWYQQDPGMELHLIHYSYGVNSTEKGDLSSESTVSRIRTEHFPLTLESARPSHTSQYLCASSEPDRVKAFFGQGTRLTVV.

This clonotype was picked up many times. The chain couples TRBV7-8 to TRBJ2-1; possibly TRBD1 or TRBD2 for D (5 bases each). In germline, CDR1 is SGHVS, CDR2 FQNEAQ. V lost 4 bases and J 12 bases, leaving 10 bases between the germline ends. The CDR3 extends over 11 amino acids. Written as DNA, the CDR3 is TGTGCCAGCAGCTCCCGGGACGGGCAGTTCTTC. Translating gives CASSSRDGQFF.

The V and J genes are TRBV6-1 and TRBJ2-7, with D possibly being TRBD2 (6 bases). This CDR3 has 15 amino acids. Per the germline V gene, CDR1 is MNHNS and CDR2 is SASEGT. V was trimmed by 10 bases and J by 1 base, leaving 20 bases between them. DNA for the CDR3: TGTGCCACCGAGGAGGGACCCCACTCGTCCTACGAGCAGTACTTC. This gives the protein CATEEGPHSSYEQYF.

There are a few counts of this clonotype. V usage is TRBV7-9 and J usage is TRBJ2-7; D possibly corresponds to TRBD1 (6 bases). V lost 6 bases to trimming and J lost 1 base, with 16 bases between them. The CDR3 spans 15 residues. Germline V gives CDR1 SEHNR, CDR2 FQNEAQ (reference sequence). CDR3 protein: CASSRPRGGSYEQYF. DNA for the CDR3: TGTGCCAGCAGTCGTCCCCGAGGGGGATCCTACGAGCAGTACTTC.

This chain uses TRBV12-3 or TRBV12-4 with TRBJ1-2, with D tentatively TRBD1 (5 bases). This CDR3 is built from 15 residues. V lost 3 bases, J lost 4 bases, and 15 bases lay in between. CDR3 region: CASSFPRGVGYGYTF. In DNA form, the CDR3 reads TGTGCCAGCAGTTTCCCCCGGGGGGTGGGCTATGGCTACACCTTC.

The rearrangement uses TRBV20-1 and TRBJ2-3; D uncertain. CDR1 and CDR2 (germline): DFQATT, SNEGSKA (reference sequence). V shed 1 base and J shed 0 bases, with 8 bases lying between them. The CDR3 spans 14 residues. This CDR3 is CSARVQTSTDTQYF. CDR3 bases: TGCAGTGCTAGAGTCCAGACGAGCACAGATACGCAGTATTTT.

This clonotype showed up just a few times. The chain has TRBV29-1 and TRBJ1-2; D ambiguous. Germline lookup yields CDR1 SQVTM and CDR2 ANQGSEA. The CDR3 loop spans 11 amino acids. Between the trimmed V and J ends, which lost 7 bases and 6 bases, there was a span of 12 bases. CDR3 sequence reads: CSARTDDGYTF. The CDR3 DNA follows: TGCAGCGCGCGGACTGATGATGGCTACACCTTC.

This clonotype was found a few times. J is TRBJ2-2 and V is TRBV7-2, with D hard to call. Trimming cost V 6 bases and J 6 bases, with 8 bases left between them. Germline-derived CDR1 and CDR2 are SGHTA and FQGNSA. There are 12 residues in the CDR3. DNA for the CDR3: TGTGCCAGCAGTTTCCTGGCCGGGGAGCTGTTTTTT. This translates into CASSFLAGELFF.

A few counts support this clonotype. V is TRBV7-2 and J is TRBJ2-3; either TRBD1 or TRBD2 may supply D (6 bases each). The germline V gene has CDR1 SGHTA and CDR2 FQGNSA. The V end lost 4 bases, the J end lost 4 bases, and 9 bases lay between the germline ends. There are 13 residues in the CDR3. CDR3 sequence reads: CASSWGAPDTQYF. The CDR3, as DNA: TGTGCCAGCAGCTGGGGGGCCCCAGATACGCAGTATTTT.

The table lists this clonotype with a few counts. The chain joins TRBV5-6 to TRBJ2-1, with TRBD2 identical over 11 bases. In germline, CDR1 is SGHDT, CDR2 YYEEEE. This CDR3 comprises 17 residues. The V segment lost 3 bases and the J segment 4 bases; nucleotides outside the gene matches: 9. CDR3 region: CASSWDSGTSGYNEQFF. In DNA form, the CDR3 reads TGTGCCAGCAGCTGGGACTCCGGGACTAGCGGATACAATGAGCAGTTCTTC.

This clonotype turned up a few times. The chain carries TRBV7-8 and TRBJ2-1; 15 bases align to TRBD2. The V and J ends lost 5 bases and 9 bases, in that order; junction bases with no gene match: 5. This CDR3 contains 15 residues. Per germline, CDR1 SGHVS and CDR2 FQNEAQ. CDR3 sequence reads: CASSPGLAGGSEQFF. Written as DNA, the CDR3 is TGTGCCAGCAGCCCGGGACTAGCGGGGGGTTCTGAGCAGTTCTTC. Full variable domain (rest looked up from reference TRBV7-8 and TRBJ2-1): GAGVSQSPRYKVAKRGQDVALRCDPISGHVSLFWYQQALGQGPEFLTYFQNEAQLDKSGLPSDRFFAERPEGSVSTLKIQRTQQEDSAVYLCASSPGLAGGSEQFFGPGTRLTVL.

CDR3 sequence: CASMLSNTEAFF. As DNA, the CDR3 is TGTGCCAGCATGCTGTCGAACACTGAAGCTTTCTTT. The gene calls are TRBV28 and TRBJ1-1; D call uncertain. The germline V gene has CDR1 MDHEN and CDR2 SYDVKM. Trimming shortened V by 7 bases and J by 1 base, and 7 bases separated the two germline ends. The CDR3 length is 12 residues.

The chain couples TRBV7-2 to TRBJ2-7, with TRBD2 matching 14 bases. Looked up from germline, CDR1 is SGHTA and CDR2 is FQGNSA. The V and J ends lost 5 bases and 8 bases, in that order; junction bases with no gene match: 8. The CDR3 is made up of 15 amino acids. The CDR3 sequence is CASSPRLAGGPKQYF. In DNA form, the CDR3 reads TGTGCCAGCAGCCCGAGACTAGCGGGAGGGCCGAAGCAGTACTTC.

This clonotype was recorded many times. CDR3 in DNA: TGTGCCAGCAAGGATCGAGGGCAGAACACTGAAGCTTTCTTT. This gives the protein CASKDRGQNTEAFF. This chain links TRBV12-3 or TRBV12-4 with TRBJ1-1; D not resolved. Deletions cut 7 bases from V and 1 base from J, with 13 bases between. This CDR3 is 14 amino acids long.

DNA for the CDR3: TGTGCCACCAGCAGAGATCTACGGGGGGGCCCCGATACGCAGTATTTT. Protein product: CATSRDLRGGPDTQYF. This rearrangement joins TRBV15 to TRBJ2-3; 8 bases line up with TRBD2. Germline CDR1 LNHNV, CDR2 YYDKDF (reference sequence). The CDR3 is made up of 16 amino acids. The V and J ends lost 0 bases and 6 bases, in that order; junction bases with no gene match: 8. The variable domain in full, completed from reference TRBV15 and TRBJ2-3, reads DAMVIQNPRYQVTQFGKPVTLSCSQTLNHNVMYWYQQKSSQAPKLLFHYYDKDFNNEADTPDNFQSRRPNTSFCFLDIRSPGLGDTAMYLCATSRDLRGGPDTQYFGPGTRLTVL.

This clonotype was recorded a few times. The J gene is TRBJ1-1, the V gene TRBV7-6; a possible D gene is TRBD1 (6 bases). Germline values: CDR1 SGHVS, CDR2 FNYEAQ. The CDR3 is 15 residues long. The V end lost 8 bases, the J end lost 3 bases, and 19 bases lay between the germline ends. CDR3 sequence (DNA): TGTGCCAGCGGCGGGACACTACGAGGGGACACTGAAGCTTTCTTT. Translating gives CASGGTLRGDTEAFF.

The V call is TRBV10-2, the J call TRBJ1-5; D remains ambiguous. This CDR3 has 12 residues. V lost 0 bases and J 4 bases, leaving 1 base between the germline ends. Germline V gene lookup returns CDR1 WSHSY and CDR2 SAAADI. As DNA, the CDR3 is TGCGCCAGCAGTGAGTCGAATCAGCCCCAGCATTTT. Translating gives CASSESNQPQHF.

The chain is built from TRBV9 and TRBJ2-2; a weak D match, TRBD2 (5 bases). V gave up 3 bases and J gave up 4 bases, with 13 bases separating them. This CDR3 is built from 15 residues. Germline loops: CDR1 SGDLS, CDR2 YYNGEE. The CDR3 here is CASSGLGRGTGELFF. The CDR3 nucleotides read TGTGCCAGCAGCGGGCTGGGCCGGGGCACCGGGGAGCTGTTTTTT.